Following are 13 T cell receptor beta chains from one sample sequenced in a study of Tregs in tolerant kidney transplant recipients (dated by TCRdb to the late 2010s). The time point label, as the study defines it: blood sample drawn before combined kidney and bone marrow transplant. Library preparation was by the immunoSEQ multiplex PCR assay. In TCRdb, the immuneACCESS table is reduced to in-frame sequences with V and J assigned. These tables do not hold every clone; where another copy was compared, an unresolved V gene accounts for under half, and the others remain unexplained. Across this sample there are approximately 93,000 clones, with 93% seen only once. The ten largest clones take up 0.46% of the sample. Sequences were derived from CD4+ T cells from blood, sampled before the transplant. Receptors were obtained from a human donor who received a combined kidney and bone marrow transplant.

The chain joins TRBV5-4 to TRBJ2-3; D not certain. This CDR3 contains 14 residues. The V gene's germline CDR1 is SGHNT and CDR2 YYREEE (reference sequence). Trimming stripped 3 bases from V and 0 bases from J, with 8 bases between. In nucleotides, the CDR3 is TGTGCCAGCAGCTCACCAACTAGCACAGATACGCAGTATTTT. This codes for CASSSPTSTDTQYF.

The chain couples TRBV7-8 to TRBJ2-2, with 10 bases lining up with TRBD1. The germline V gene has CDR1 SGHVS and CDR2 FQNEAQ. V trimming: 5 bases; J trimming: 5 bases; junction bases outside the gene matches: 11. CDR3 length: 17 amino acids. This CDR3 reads CASSPIPGQGWTGELFF. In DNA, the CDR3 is TGTGCCAGCAGCCCTATACCGGGACAGGGGTGGACCGGGGAGCTGTTTTTT.

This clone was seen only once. The chain's CDR3 is CASSLGDDRGNTEAFF. The DNA of the CDR3 is TGTGCCAGCAGCCTCGGTGATGACAGGGGGAACACTGAAGCTTTCTTT. J is TRBJ1-1 and V is TRBV4-2; 8 nucleotides match TRBD1. With 4 bases clipped from V and 1 base from J, the junction kept 8 bases outside the gene matches. This CDR3 has 16 residues. Germline V gives CDR1 LGHNA, CDR2 YNFKEQ.

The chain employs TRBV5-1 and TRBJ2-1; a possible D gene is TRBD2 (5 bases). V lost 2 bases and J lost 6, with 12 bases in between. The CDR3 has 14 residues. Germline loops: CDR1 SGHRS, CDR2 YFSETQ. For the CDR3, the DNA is TGCGCCAGCAGCTTTAACACGGGGTTCAATGAGCAGTTCTTC. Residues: CASSFNTGFNEQFF. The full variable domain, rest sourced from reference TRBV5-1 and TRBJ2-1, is KAGVTQTPRYLIKTRGQQVTLSCSPISGHRSVSWYQQTPGQGLQFLFEYFSETQRNKGNFPGRFSGRQFSNSRSEMNVSTLELGDSALYLCASSFNTGFNEQFFGPGTRLTVL.

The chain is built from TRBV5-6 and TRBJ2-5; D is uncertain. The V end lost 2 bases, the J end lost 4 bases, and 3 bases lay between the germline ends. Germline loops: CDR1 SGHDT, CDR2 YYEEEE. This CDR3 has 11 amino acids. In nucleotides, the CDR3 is TGTGCCAGCAGCTTCCGAGAGACCCAGTACTTC. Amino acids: CASSFRETQYF.

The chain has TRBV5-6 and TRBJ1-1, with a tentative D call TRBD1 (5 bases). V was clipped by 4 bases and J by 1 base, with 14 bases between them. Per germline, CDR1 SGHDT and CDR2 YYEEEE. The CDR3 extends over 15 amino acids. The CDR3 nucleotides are TGTGCCAGCAGCCAATGGGGCCTTCCGAACACTGAAGCTTTCTTT. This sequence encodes CASSQWGLPNTEAFF.

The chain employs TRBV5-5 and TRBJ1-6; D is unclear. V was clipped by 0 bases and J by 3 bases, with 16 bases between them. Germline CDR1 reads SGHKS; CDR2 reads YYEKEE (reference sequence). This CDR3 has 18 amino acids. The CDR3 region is CASSLDGLRSVYNSPLHF. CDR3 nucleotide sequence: TGTGCCAGCAGCTTGGATGGCCTGAGGTCCGTCTATAATTCACCCCTCCACTTT.

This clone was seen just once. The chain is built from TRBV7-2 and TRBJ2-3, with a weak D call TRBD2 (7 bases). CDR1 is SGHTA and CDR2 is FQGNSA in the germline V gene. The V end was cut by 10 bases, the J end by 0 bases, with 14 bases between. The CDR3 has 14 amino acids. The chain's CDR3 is CATRRGHSTDTQYF. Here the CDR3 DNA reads TGTGCCACAAGGCGGGGGCACAGCACAGATACGCAGTATTTT.

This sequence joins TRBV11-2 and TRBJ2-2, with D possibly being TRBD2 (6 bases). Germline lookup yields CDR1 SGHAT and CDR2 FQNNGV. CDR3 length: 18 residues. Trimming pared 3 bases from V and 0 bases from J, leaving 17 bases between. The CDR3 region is CASSFSRVGRPNTGELFF. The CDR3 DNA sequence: TGTGCCAGCAGCTTTAGTCGAGTGGGGAGGCCGAACACCGGGGAGCTGTTTTTT.

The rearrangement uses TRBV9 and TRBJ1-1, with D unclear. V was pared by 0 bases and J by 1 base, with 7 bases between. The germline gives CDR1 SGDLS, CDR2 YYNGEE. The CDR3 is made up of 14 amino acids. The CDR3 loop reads CASSVGPRNTEAFF. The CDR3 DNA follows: TGTGCCAGCAGCGTAGGTCCGAGGAACACTGAAGCTTTCTTT.

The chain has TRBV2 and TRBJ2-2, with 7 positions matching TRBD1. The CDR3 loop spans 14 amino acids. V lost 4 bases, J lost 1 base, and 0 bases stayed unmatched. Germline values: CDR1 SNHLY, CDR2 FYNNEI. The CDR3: CASSGDRNTGELFF. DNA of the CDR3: TGTGCCAGCAGTGGGGACAGGAACACCGGGGAGCTGTTTTTT. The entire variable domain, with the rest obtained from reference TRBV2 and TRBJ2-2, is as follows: EPEVTQTPSHQVTQMGQEVILRCVPISNHLYFYWYRQILGQKVEFLVSFYNNEISEKSEIFDDQFSVERPDGSNFTLKIRSTKLEDSAMYFCASSGDRNTGELFFGEGSRLTVL.

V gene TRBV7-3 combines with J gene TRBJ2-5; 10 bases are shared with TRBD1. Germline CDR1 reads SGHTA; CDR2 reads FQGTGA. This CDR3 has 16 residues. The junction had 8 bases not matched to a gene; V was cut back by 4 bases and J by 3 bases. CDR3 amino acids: CASSSQTGTGEETQYF. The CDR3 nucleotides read TGTGCCAGCAGCTCCCAAACCGGGACAGGGGAAGAGACCCAGTACTTC.

CDR3 region: CSVSARAGNTIYF. CDR3 in DNA: TGCAGCGTTTCCGCCAGGGCTGGAAACACCATATATTTT. V usage is TRBV29-1 and J usage is TRBJ1-3, with D possibly matching TRBD1 (5 bases). Germline loops: CDR1 SQVTM, CDR2 ANQGSEA. Trimming stripped 5 bases from V and 2 bases from J, with 10 bases between. CDR3 size: 13 residues.